This T cell receptor (beta chain) was sequenced during a study of glioma-infiltrating T cells. Trimming cost V 1 base and J 8 bases; bases outside gene matches: 6. CDR3 size: 15 residues. Germline loops: CDR1 DFQATT, CDR2 SNEGSKA (reference sequence). TCR alpha and beta CDR3 regions were amplified from RNA using iRepertoire nested multiplex PCR. TCRdb re-called the multiplex PCR reads with MiXCR, one entry per CDR3 protein. The sample holds over 130,000 distinct CDR3 sequences, more than 35% seen once. This clonotype was observed a handful of times. Sequencing used glioma tissue, nonneoplastic brain tissue, or PBMCs (not recorded which). The V gene is TRBV20-1, the J gene TRBJ2-3; 13 bases are a match to TRBD2. The TCR was taken from a human donor with low-grade glioma or glioblastoma, undergoing nonglioma brain surgery, or in good health (not recorded which). The CDR3 DNA reads TGCAGTGCTAGAGGGAGGGGACTAGCGGGATCTACGCAGTATTTT. Its protein product is CSARGRGLAGSTQYF.